This TCR beta chain was recorded in a study of STAT5B mutations in CD4+ large granular lymphocyte leukemia. Overall study findings and caveats: Data were not HLA-matched across samples. Roughly a quarter of private leukemic clonotypes occurred rarely in other patients' non-leukemic repertoires.

This clone was counted once. Its matching antigen is unknown. Healthy controls were blood donor buffy coats. The V end was cut by 9 bases, the J end by 8 bases, with 11 bases between. CDR3 length: 11 residues. Germline V gene lookup returns CDR1 SGHAT and CDR2 FQNNGV. Some clones are missing from TCRdb's copy, which holds only in-frame ones; the method was immunoSEQ multiplex PCR. There are tens of thousands of clones in the sample; 72% occur only once, and about 0.6% lies in the top ten. The sequence was collected from a human donor in good health. Specimen: CD4+ T cells from blood buffy coats. The rearrangement uses TRBV11-2 and TRBJ2-1; unclear D gene. CDR3 sequence (DNA): TGTGCCAGTTCAAAGGAATATGAGCAGTTCTTC. It yields the protein CASSKEYEQFF. Together with reference TRBV11-2 and TRBJ2-1, the CDR3 gives the full variable domain: EAGVAQSPRYKIIEKRQSVAFWCNPISGHATLYWYQQILGQGPKLLIQFQNNGVVDDSQLPKDRFSAERLKGVDSTLKIQPAKLEDSAVYLCASSKEYEQFFGPGTRLTVL.